These 31 T cell receptor beta chains came from one sample sequenced in a study of graft-versus-host responses after intestinal transplantation. No antigen has been assigned to these receptors. TCRdb's copy holds only in-frame clones and misses some; the assay was immunoSEQ multiplex PCR. This sample yields 100,000 or so clones, of which less than 90% are seen a single time; 0.85% to 1% belongs to the top ten. The source was unstimulated CD4+ T cells sorted from spleen or lymph node cells, collected before transplant. Receptors were obtained from a human donor who was the organ donor for an intestinal transplant.

CDR3 sequence: CASSPSTDTQYF. CDR3 bases: TGTGCCAGCTCACCAAGCACAGATACGCAGTATTTT. The chain joins TRBV18 to TRBJ2-3; D remains ambiguous. Germline assignment: CDR1 KGHSH and CDR2 LQKENI. This CDR3 has 12 residues. V shed 2 bases and J shed 0 bases, with 0 bases lying between them. Based on the CDR3 plus reference TRBV18 and TRBJ2-3, the full variable domain is NAGVMQNPRHLVRRRGQEARLRCSPMKGHSHVYWYRQLPEEGLKFMVYLQKENIIDESGMPKERFSAEFPKEGPSILRIQQVVRGDSAAYFCASSPSTDTQYFGPGTRLTVL.

CDR3 sequence reads: CSVPRGGEQYF. The CDR3 bases are TGCAGTGTCCCGCGGGGGGGGGAGCAGTACTTC. The chain combines TRBV20-1 with TRBJ2-7; 9 bases are shared with TRBD2. CDR1 and CDR2 from the germline V gene are DFQATT and SNEGSKA (reference sequence). This CDR3 has 11 amino acids. The V and J ends lost 7 bases and 7 bases, in that order; junction bases with no gene match: 5.

The chain employs TRBV30 and TRBJ2-7, with 11 bases identical to TRBD1. Germline CDR1 and CDR2: GTSNPN and SVGIG (reference sequence). Germline trimming cut 3 bases from V and 0 bases from J; bases unmatched to any gene: 7. The CDR3 has 16 residues. The CDR3 is CAWRPRDRGASYEQYF. The CDR3 DNA reads as TGTGCCTGGAGGCCCCGGGACAGGGGGGCCTCCTACGAGCAGTACTTC.

The V and J genes are TRBV28 and TRBJ1-2, with 9 bases identical to TRBD1. This CDR3 is built from 14 residues. J lost 7 bases, V lost 5 bases, and 8 bases had no gene match. Germline V lookup: CDR1 MDHEN, CDR2 SYDVKM. The CDR3 coding sequence is TGTGCCAGCAGTCCCCGCGACAGGGGGTCTGGCTACACCTTC. Protein product: CASSPRDRGSGYTF.

The chain combines TRBV29-1 with TRBJ1-1, with D possibly being TRBD1 (5 bases). CDR3 length: 17 residues. Germline V CDR1 and CDR2: SQVTM, ANQGSEA. Trimming removed 7 bases at V and 7 bases at J, with 31 bases between. The CDR3: CSGAGTPTTTVVSEAFF. CDR3 nucleotides: TGCAGCGGAGCCGGGACTCCGACTACGACGGTGGTGAGTGAAGCTTTCTTT.

The rearrangement uses TRBV5-4 and TRBJ1-1, with D tentatively TRBD1 (6 bases). The CDR3 is 14 amino acids. Germline CDR1 reads SGHNT; CDR2 reads YYREEE (reference sequence). V was trimmed by 0 bases and J by 5 bases, leaving 11 bases between them. Here the CDR3 reads CASSLGGRRTEAFF. The DNA for the CDR3 is TGTGCCAGCAGCTTGGGGGGGCGCAGGACTGAAGCTTTCTTT.

V is TRBV6-5 and J is TRBJ1-2; 7 bases fit TRBD1. Germline CDR1 reads MNHEY; CDR2 reads SVGAGI. With V trimmed by 7 bases and J by 4 bases, 6 bases remained unmatched. The CDR3 is 13 amino acids. CDR3 bases: TGTGCCAGCAAAAAATCAGGGGGCTATGGCTACACCTTC. Protein product: CASKKSGGYGYTF.

Here the CDR3 DNA reads TGTGCCAGCAGCCTGGAGCAAATGAACACTGAAGCTTTCTTT. Amino acid sequence: CASSLEQMNTEAFF. The chain links TRBV4-2 to TRBJ1-1; D is undetermined. Looked up from germline, CDR1 is LGHNA and CDR2 is YNFKEQ. Trimming stripped 4 bases from V and 0 bases from J, with 9 bases between. The CDR3 has 14 amino acids.

Concerning this clone itself: In the same sample, other DNA sequences code for this CDR3. The chain has TRBV2 and TRBJ2-1, with no clear D. This CDR3 has 11 residues. Germline V lookup: CDR1 SNHLY, CDR2 FYNNEI. Trimming removed 3 bases at V and 9 bases at J, with 6 bases between. DNA for the CDR3: TGTGCCAGCAGTGAGTGGGGTGAGCAGTTCTTC. Protein sequence: CASSEWGEQFF.

The table lists this clone with a few counts. The chain has TRBV9 and TRBJ2-1; the D is unclear. Trimming shortened V by 1 base and J by 2 bases, and 7 bases separated the two germline ends. CDR1 SGDLS and CDR2 YYNGEE come from the germline V gene. The CDR3 has 14 residues. The CDR3 DNA sequence: TGTGCCAGCAGCGTAACGGCCACCTACAATGAGCAGTTCTTC. Amino acid sequence: CASSVTATYNEQFF.

The chain has TRBV5-1 and TRBJ2-7, with 7 bases identical to TRBD1. CDR3 size: 14 residues. The germline CDR1 and CDR2 sequences are SGHRS and YFSETQ. J was trimmed by 4 bases and V by 0 bases; bases with no gene match: 4. The CDR3: CASSLGPGGYEQYF. CDR3 DNA: TGCGCCAGCAGCTTGGGGCCAGGGGGTTACGAGCAGTACTTC.

The chain couples TRBV2 to TRBJ1-1; D perhaps matches TRBD1 (5 bases). Deletions cut 2 bases from V and 6 bases from J, with 10 bases between. The CDR3 is 13 amino acids. Germline V lookup: CDR1 SNHLY, CDR2 FYNNEI. The CDR3 bases are TGTGCCAGCAGTGAAACAGGTTTCTCTGAAGCTTTCTTT. Amino acid sequence: CASSETGFSEAFF.

The rearrangement links TRBV6-6 to TRBJ1-3; D might be TRBD1 (5 bases). V lost 0 bases, J lost 0 bases, and 9 bases lay in between. This CDR3 region has 16 residues. CDR1 is MNHNY, CDR2 SVGAGI, per germline (reference sequence). CDR3: CASSYSGGFSGNTIYF. The DNA of the CDR3 is TGTGCCAGCAGTTACTCGGGGGGGTTCTCTGGAAACACCATATATTTT.

This clone was picked up a small number of times. The chain recombines TRBV28 with TRBJ1-2; 8 bases agree with TRBD1. The germline V gene has CDR1 MDHEN and CDR2 SYDVKM. With 8 bases clipped from V and 2 bases from J, the junction kept 4 bases outside the gene matches. CDR3 size: 13 residues. The DNA for the CDR3 is TGTGCCAGCTCAAACAGGGGGAACTATGGCTACACCTTC. Translating gives CASSNRGNYGYTF.

The V and J genes are TRBV6-1 and TRBJ1-5; 7 bases map to TRBD1. The CDR3 consists of 18 residues. Germline loops: CDR1 MNHNS, CDR2 SASEGT. Trimming at V came to 3 bases and at J to 0 bases, leaving 11 bases not matched to a gene. For the CDR3, the DNA is TGTGCCAGCAGTGATTCCCACGGGACAGCTTATAGCAATCAGCCCCAGCATTTT. Protein sequence: CASSDSHGTAYSNQPQHF.

The chain employs TRBV7-7 and TRBJ1-2; D unclear. This CDR3 is 15 amino acids long. The germline V gene encodes CDR1 SSHAT and CDR2 FNYEAQ (reference sequence). The V and J ends lost 2 bases and 4 bases respectively, with 14 bases between them. This CDR3 reads CASSLRSWISYGYTF. The CDR3 nucleotides read TGTGCCAGCAGCTTACGGAGTTGGATATCCTATGGCTACACCTTC.

This chain links TRBV5-4 with TRBJ1-1, with D unclear. This CDR3 spans 14 amino acids. V lost 5 bases to trimming and J lost 1 base, with 12 bases between them. Germline V CDR1 and CDR2: SGHNT, YYREEE (reference sequence). In nucleotides, the CDR3 is TGTGCCAGCAGTTTCGGCGCCTGGAACACTGAAGCTTTCTTT. Amino acid sequence: CASSFGAWNTEAFF.

This chain uses TRBV5-1 with TRBJ1-1; D unclear. The CDR3 loop spans 15 amino acids. CDR1 is SGHRS and CDR2 is YFSETQ in the germline V gene. V lost 4 bases and J 3 bases, leaving 16 bases between the germline ends. CDR3 DNA: TGCGCCAGCAGCCCCCGACCAGAGATGGACACTGAAGCTTTCTTT. Amino acids: CASSPRPEMDTEAFF.

The genes are TRBV9 and TRBJ2-3; D is possibly TRBD2 (6 bases). The CDR3 contains 13 residues. V lost 4 bases to trimming and J lost 4 bases, with 10 bases between them. Looked up from germline, CDR1 is SGDLS and CDR2 is YYNGEE. The CDR3 nucleotides are TGTGCCAGCAGCCACGCGGGGTCAGATACGCAGTATTTT. Encoded protein: CASSHAGSDTQYF.

The chain combines TRBV2 with TRBJ1-4; 7 nucleotides agree with TRBD1. The CDR3 length is 14 residues. J lost 3 bases, V lost 6 bases, and 4 bases had no gene match. In germline, CDR1 is SNHLY, CDR2 FYNNEI. For the CDR3, the DNA is TGTGCCAGCAGGGGGGACAGTTCTAATGAAAAACTGTTTTTT. Encoded protein: CASRGDSSNEKLFF.

The chain couples TRBV15 to TRBJ2-5, with unresolved D. Germline CDR1 and CDR2: LNHNV and YYDKDF (reference sequence). This CDR3 has 12 residues. V was cut by 9 bases and J by 4 bases, with 12 bases left in between. This CDR3 is CATLLAGETQYF. In DNA, the CDR3 is TGTGCCACTCTACTCGCAGGAGAGACCCAGTACTTC. The full variable domain, rest sourced from reference TRBV15 and TRBJ2-5, is DAMVIQNPRYQVTQFGKPVTLSCSQTLNHNVMYWYQQKSSQAPKLLFHYYDKDFNNEADTPDNFQSRRPNTSFCFLDIRSPGLGDTAMYLCATLLAGETQYFGPGTRLLVL.

The chain's CDR3 is CASSEIGTGVYGYTF. Written as DNA, the CDR3 is TGTGCCAGCAGTGAAATCGGGACAGGGGTATATGGCTACACCTTC. The J gene is TRBJ1-2, the V gene TRBV2; 10 bases match TRBD1. V shed 2 bases and J 5 bases; nucleotides not matched to a gene: 5. The germline V gene has CDR1 SNHLY and CDR2 FYNNEI. CDR3 length: 15 residues. The variable domain in full, completed from reference TRBV2 and TRBJ1-2, reads EPEVTQTPSHQVTQMGQEVILRCVPISNHLYFYWYRQILGQKVEFLVSFYNNEISEKSEIFDDQFSVERPDGSNFTLKIRSTKLEDSAMYFCASSEIGTGVYGYTFGSGTRLTVV.

The genes are TRBV5-6 and TRBJ1-1; D may be TRBD1 (5 bases). Germline CDR1 SGHDT, CDR2 YYEEEE. The V and J ends lost 3 bases and 7 bases respectively, with 10 bases between them. CDR3 length equals 12 residues. CDR3 sequence: CASSSVQGEAFF. The CDR3 bases are TGTGCCAGCAGCTCGGTTCAGGGTGAAGCTTTCTTT.

The sample holds one count of this clone. The chain carries TRBV7-3 and TRBJ2-2; D gene unclear. The CDR3 totals 11 residues. V lost 2 bases to trimming and J lost 6 bases, with 1 base between them. CDR1 and CDR2 (germline): SGHTA, FQGTGA. The DNA for the CDR3 is TGTGCCAGCAGCTTATCCGGGGAGCTGTTTTTT. Translating gives CASSLSGELFF.

This chain joins TRBV5-4 and TRBJ2-1; D is unresolved. Per the germline V gene, CDR1 is SGHNT and CDR2 is YYREEE (reference sequence). V was cut by 7 bases and J by 5 bases, with 13 bases left in between. The CDR3 extends over 13 amino acids. The CDR3 DNA follows: TGTGCCAGCGCCAGCCTCGGAAACAATGAGCAGTTCTTC. Protein: CASASLGNNEQFF. Full variable domain (outside the CDR3, taken from reference TRBV5-4 and TRBJ2-1): ETGVTQSPTHLIKTRGQQVTLRCSSQSGHNTVSWYQQALGQGPQFIFQYYREEENGRGNFPPRFSGLQFPNYSSELNVNALELDDSALYLCASASLGNNEQFFGPGTRLTVL.

The CDR3 nucleotides read TGTGCCAGCAGTTCCTCGGGGCACTATGGCTACACCTTC. Residues: CASSSSGHYGYTF. J is TRBJ1-2 and V is TRBV2; D perhaps matches TRBD1 (5 bases). This CDR3 has 13 amino acids. Trimming removed 5 bases at V and 3 bases at J, with 10 bases between. The germline V gene encodes CDR1 SNHLY and CDR2 FYNNEI.

V usage is TRBV28 and J usage is TRBJ2-5; TRBD1 matches 7 bases. The DNA end is more similar to TRBJ2-7, so the J call may be wrong. CDR3 length: 16 residues. The germline CDR1 and CDR2 sequences are MDHEN and SYDVKM. The CDR3 region is CASSDSGTAGTYEQYF. In DNA, the CDR3 is TGTGCCAGCAGCGACTCCGGGACAGCAGGCACCTACGAGCAGTACTTC.

J is TRBJ1-4 and V is TRBV30; 7 positions match TRBD1. The CDR3 has 15 amino acids. In germline, CDR1 is GTSNPN, CDR2 SVGIG (reference sequence). The V and J ends lost 1 base and 8 bases, in that order; junction bases with no gene match: 10. CDR3 coding DNA: TGTGCCTGGAGTGCCGGACAGGCTAATACGGAAAAACTGTTTTTT. Amino acids: CAWSAGQANTEKLFF.

V gene TRBV10-3 combines with J gene TRBJ2-3; 8 positions agree with TRBD1. The germline CDR1 and CDR2 sequences are ENHRY and SYGVKD. V was pared by 3 bases and J by 4 bases, with 6 bases of the junction left unmatched. This CDR3 has 15 residues. DNA for the CDR3: TGTGCCATCAGTGATACAGGGGGTCACGCAGATACGCAGTATTTT. It encodes CAISDTGGHADTQYF.

This chain connects TRBV9 to TRBJ2-3; the D gene could be TRBD1 or TRBD2 (5 bases each). The CDR3 has 14 amino acids. CDR1 and CDR2 (germline): SGDLS, YYNGEE. V dropped 4 bases and J dropped 7 bases, with 16 bases sitting between them. CDR3 protein: CASSLGAAGNTQYF. The CDR3 DNA follows: TGTGCCAGCAGCCTCGGGGCCGCCGGTAATACGCAGTATTTT.

The chain couples TRBV28 to TRBJ1-5, with 7 bases aligning to TRBD1. V was pared by 7 bases and J by 0 bases, with 18 bases of the junction left unmatched. Germline CDR1 MDHEN, CDR2 SYDVKM. The CDR3 length is 19 residues. The CDR3 DNA reads as TGTGCCAGCATTAGGGCTCGGGGACAGAGTTTACCTAGCAATCAGCCCCAGCATTTT. It is translated as CASIRARGQSLPSNQPQHF.